One and the same sample provided the 22 T cell receptor beta chains below, sequenced in a study of shared clonotypes between healthy human individuals. Generated by immunoSEQ multiplex PCR, the TCRdb table keeps only in-frame clones and is missing some. The sample has roughly 2.6 million clones; more than 90% are singletons. The material sequenced was naive CD4+ T cells sorted from blood. Subset given: CD45RA+ positively selected. The receptors were gathered from a young man in good health.

The chain employs TRBV19 and TRBJ2-3; a weak D match, TRBD2 (6 bases). The CDR3 totals 16 residues. Germline CDR1 and CDR2: LNHDA and SQIVND (reference sequence). The V end lost 6 bases, the J end lost 2 bases, and 18 bases lay between the germline ends. In nucleotides, the CDR3 is TGTGCCAGTAGCTGGGGAAGGGAGGCAAACACAGATACGCAGTATTTT. Protein: CASSWGREANTDTQYF.

Of note for this clone: Other DNA sequences within the sample encode an identical CDR3. The J gene is TRBJ1-5, the V gene TRBV9; D is ambiguous. V was pared by 0 bases and J by 2 bases, with 6 bases between. This CDR3 has 14 residues. Germline loops: CDR1 SGDLS, CDR2 YYNGEE. The DNA for the CDR3 is TGTGCCAGCAGCGTAGGGACCGGCAATCAGCCCCAGCATTTT. This gives the protein CASSVGTGNQPQHF.

The rearrangement joins TRBV2 to TRBJ2-1, with D tentatively TRBD1 (5 bases). This CDR3 is 15 amino acids long. The germline V and J ends were trimmed by 6 bases and 1 base, with 13 bases remaining between them. Germline V gene lookup returns CDR1 SNHLY and CDR2 FYNNEI. The chain's CDR3 is CASREQDGSYNEQFF. Here the CDR3 DNA reads TGTGCCAGCAGGGAACAGGATGGATCCTACAATGAGCAGTTCTTC. Based on the CDR3 plus reference TRBV2 and TRBJ2-1, the full variable domain is EPEVTQTPSHQVTQMGQEVILRCVPISNHLYFYWYRQILGQKVEFLVSFYNNEISEKSEIFDDQFSVERPDGSNFTLKIRSTKLEDSAMYFCASREQDGSYNEQFFGPGTRLTVL.

The chain couples TRBV19 to TRBJ2-5; tentative D call: TRBD2 (6 bases). There are 14 residues in the CDR3. V dropped 7 bases and J dropped 5 bases, with 17 bases sitting between them. The germline gives CDR1 LNHDA, CDR2 SQIVND (reference sequence). CDR3 loop: CASTTSGSRETQYF. CDR3 coding DNA: TGTGCCAGTACCACGAGCGGGTCCCGGGAGACCCAGTACTTC.

Comments on this clone: The identical CDR3 is also encoded by other nucleotide sequences in the sample. The chain joins TRBV29-1 to TRBJ2-7, with D uncertain. The germline V gene encodes CDR1 SQVTM and CDR2 ANQGSEA. The CDR3 covers 12 residues. Between the trimmed V and J ends, which lost 4 bases and 0 bases, there was a span of 7 bases. The CDR3 spells CSVADSSYEQYF. For the CDR3, the DNA is TGCAGCGTTGCTGATAGCTCCTACGAGCAGTACTTC.

This chain links TRBV9 with TRBJ1-3; D gene unclear. CDR3 length: 16 residues. In germline, CDR1 is SGDLS, CDR2 YYNGEE. V was trimmed by 0 bases and J by 2 bases, leaving 12 bases between them. The CDR3 DNA is TGTGCCAGCAGCGTAGATCTGGGTCGAGCTGGAAACACCATATATTTT. Amino acids: CASSVDLGRAGNTIYF.

The rearrangement joins TRBV19 to TRBJ2-5, with a tentative D call TRBD2 (5 bases). Trimming removed 5 bases from V and 2 bases from J, with 18 bases in between. Germline V gene lookup returns CDR1 LNHDA and CDR2 SQIVND (reference sequence). The CDR3 has 16 residues. The CDR3 coding sequence is TGTGCCAGTAGTCAGGCCGGAGGAGCGGAACAAGAGACCCAGTACTTC. This sequence encodes CASSQAGGAEQETQYF.

The chain combines TRBV27 with TRBJ2-5, with D tentatively TRBD1 (6 bases). V was clipped by 9 bases and J by 4 bases, with 15 bases between them. The CDR3 extends over 13 amino acids. CDR1 and CDR2 from the germline V gene are MNHEY and SMNVEV (reference sequence). CDR3 nucleotide sequence: TGTGCCAGTCGCCCCCAGGGGCGAGAGACCCAGTACTTC. This sequence encodes CASRPQGRETQYF.

The chain is built from TRBV7-9 and TRBJ2-7, with TRBD2 matching over 9 bases. Germline CDR1 is SEHNR and CDR2 is FQNEAQ (reference sequence). The CDR3 is made up of 12 amino acids. The V segment lost 5 bases and the J segment 7 bases; nucleotides outside the gene matches: 3. The CDR3 sequence is CASSPAGGEQYF. Written as DNA, the CDR3 is TGTGCCAGCAGCCCCGCGGGGGGGGAGCAGTACTTC.

This clone was seen a handful of times. Written as DNA, the CDR3 is TGCGCCAGCAGCCATTTGTTAGCGGGAGGGCGAAGCACCGGGGAGCTGTTTTTT. Protein product: CASSHLLAGGRSTGELFF. This sequence joins TRBV4-3 and TRBJ2-2, with 11 bases that match TRBD2. V shed 3 bases, J shed 4 bases, and the junction held 10 bases outside the gene matches. The V gene's germline CDR1 is LGHNA and CDR2 YSLEER. This CDR3 spans 18 amino acids.

V gene TRBV30 combines with J gene TRBJ1-5; D is unclear. Per germline, CDR1 GTSNPN and CDR2 SVGIG (reference sequence). There are 17 residues in the CDR3. Trimming cost V 0 bases and J 1 base, with 16 bases left between them. The CDR3 DNA follows: TGTGCCTGGAGTGTAGAACCTCAGGCGGGGAGCAATCAGCCCCAGCATTTT. Protein product: CAWSVEPQAGSNQPQHF.

The rearrangement links TRBV27 to TRBJ2-4; TRBD1 agrees at 7 bases. After removal of 7 bases from V and 8 bases from J, the junction contained 17 bases not matched to a gene. CDR1 is MNHEY and CDR2 is SMNVEV in the germline V gene (reference sequence). CDR3 length equals 16 residues. In nucleotides, the CDR3 is TGTGCCAGCACCCCGACAGGGATCCCGGGTGGGGACATTCAGTACTTC. Translating it yields CASTPTGIPGGDIQYF.

The gene calls are TRBV7-2 and TRBJ2-7; 10 nucleotides align to TRBD2. The J segment lost 5 bases and the V segment lost 7 bases, leaving 11 bases of the junction unmatched. The CDR3 runs 15 residues. Germline V gene data show CDR1 as SGHTA and CDR2 as FQGNSA. The CDR3 spells CASNRPSGSLNEQYF. The DNA of the CDR3 is TGTGCCAGCAACAGGCCTAGCGGGAGTTTGAACGAGCAGTACTTC.

The rearrangement joins TRBV5-4 to TRBJ2-1, with 7 bases aligning to TRBD2. The CDR3 length is 16 residues. The germline gives CDR1 SGHNT, CDR2 YYREEE (reference sequence). The ends lost 2 bases at V and 2 bases at J; junction bases unmatched: 7. CDR3 nucleotide sequence: TGTGCCAGCAGCTTTGGTCTAGCGGTGACCTACAATGAGCAGTTCTTC. It yields the protein CASSFGLAVTYNEQFF.

This clone occurred a few times. This chain joins TRBV10-3 and TRBJ2-1; TRBD2 aligns across 10 bases. The V segment lost 4 bases and the J segment 0 bases; nucleotides outside the gene matches: 0. The CDR3 totals 15 residues. CDR1 is ENHRY and CDR2 is SYGVKD in the germline V gene. Written as DNA, the CDR3 is TGTGCCATCAGTGCTAGCGGGGGCTCCTACAATGAGCAGTTCTTC. It specifies CAISASGGSYNEQFF.

The genes are TRBV19 and TRBJ2-1; 11 nucleotides align to TRBD1. The trim removed 3 bases at V and 9 bases at J, leaving 7 bases unmatched. Germline V gives CDR1 LNHDA, CDR2 SQIVND (reference sequence). CDR3 length equals 15 residues. CDR3 bases: TGTGCCAGTAGTATTCCGAGGACAGGGGGCGTTGAGCAGTTCTTC. It is translated as CASSIPRTGGVEQFF.

Notes on this clone: This specimen includes other DNA sequences encoding the same CDR3. The V call is TRBV10-3, the J call TRBJ2-3; D might be TRBD1 (5 bases). Trimming took off 4 bases at V and 0 bases at J, with 8 bases between the two ends. The CDR3 has 14 amino acids. Germline values: CDR1 ENHRY, CDR2 SYGVKD. The CDR3, as DNA: TGTGCCATCAGTGGGGGCCCAAGCACAGATACGCAGTATTTT. Protein sequence: CAISGGPSTDTQYF.

V and J are TRBV13 and TRBJ2-1; D call uncertain. The CDR3 extends over 16 amino acids. V shed 1 base and J shed 4 bases, with 14 bases lying between them. CDR1 and CDR2 from the germline V gene are PRHDT and FYEKMQ (reference sequence). The CDR3 spells CASSLVTRLSYNEQFF. The CDR3 DNA is TGTGCCAGCAGCTTAGTGACCCGTCTTTCTTACAATGAGCAGTTCTTC.

This clone came up once. The chain links TRBV6-5 to TRBJ1-1; 8 nucleotides agree with TRBD1. CDR1 is MNHEY, CDR2 SVGAGI, per germline. CDR3 length equals 13 residues. The CDR3 spells CAGGGQGGTEAFF. Written as DNA, the CDR3 is TGTGCTGGAGGAGGACAGGGAGGCACTGAAGCTTTCTTT.

The chain carries TRBV5-6 and TRBJ2-5, with TRBD2 identical over 8 bases. The CDR3 is made up of 15 amino acids. Trimming cost V 1 base and J 4 bases; bases outside gene matches: 6. CDR1 and CDR2 from the germline V gene are SGHDT and YYEEEE. The CDR3: CASSLSAGGSETQYF. CDR3 DNA sequence: TGTGCCAGCAGCTTGTCCGCGGGGGGATCAGAGACCCAGTACTTC.

V and J are TRBV7-2 and TRBJ2-2; 9 bases are shared with TRBD1. Germline lookup yields CDR1 SGHTA and CDR2 FQGNSA. The junction had 7 bases not matched to a gene; V was cut back by 5 bases and J by 6 bases. The CDR3 length is 15 residues. CDR3 protein: CASSIRGTGSGELFF. CDR3 DNA sequence: TGTGCCAGCAGCATAAGAGGGACAGGGTCCGGGGAGCTGTTTTTT.

This clone was seen only once. The V gene is TRBV7-6, the J gene TRBJ1-3, with a possible D match to TRBD1 (5 bases). The CDR3 spans 17 residues. In germline, CDR1 is SGHVS, CDR2 FNYEAQ. Deletions cut 0 bases from V and 2 bases from J, with 14 bases between. CDR3 protein: CASSLAPFIRAGNTIYF. For the CDR3, the DNA is TGTGCCAGCAGCTTAGCGCCATTTATCAGGGCTGGAAACACCATATATTTT.